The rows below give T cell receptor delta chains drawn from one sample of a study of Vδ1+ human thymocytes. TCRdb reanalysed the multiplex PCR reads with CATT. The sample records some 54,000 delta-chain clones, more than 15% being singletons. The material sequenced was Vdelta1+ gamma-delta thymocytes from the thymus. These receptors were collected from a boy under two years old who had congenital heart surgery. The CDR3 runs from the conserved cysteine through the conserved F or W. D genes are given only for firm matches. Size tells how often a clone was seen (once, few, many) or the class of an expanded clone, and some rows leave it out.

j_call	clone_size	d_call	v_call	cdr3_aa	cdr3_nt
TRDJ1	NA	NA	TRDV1	CALGETNSPFERGSGYTDKLIF	TGTGCTCTTGGGGAAACTAATAGCCCCTTTGAACGGGGCTCCGGTTACACCGATAAACTCATCTTT
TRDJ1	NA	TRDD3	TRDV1	CALGLRGMPSHVLGDSTDKLIF	TGTGCTCTTGGGCTTAGGGGTATGCCTTCCCACGTACTGGGGGACTCCACCGATAAACTCATCTTT
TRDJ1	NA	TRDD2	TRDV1	CALGELPSSSGKLIF	TGTGCTCTTGGGGAACTTCCTTCCTCAAGCGGGAAACTCATCTTT
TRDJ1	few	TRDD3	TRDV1	CALGTPCTGGFTDKLIF	TGTGCTCTTGGGACTCCTTGTACTGGGGGTTTCACCGATAAACTCATCTTT
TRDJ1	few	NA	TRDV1	CALGELSLWGILLYTDKLIF	TGTGCTCTTGGCGAACTTTCCCTTTGGGGCATACTGTTGTACACCGATAAACTCATCTTT
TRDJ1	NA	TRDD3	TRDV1	CALGECQIGDTRGGPRDKLIF	TGTGCTCTTGGGGAATGTCAAATTGGGGATACGCGCGGTGGACCCCGGGATAAACTCATCTTT
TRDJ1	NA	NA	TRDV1	CALGENLPEGYFDKLIF	TGTGCTCTTGGGGAAAATCTACCGGAGGGTTACTTCGATAAACTCATCTTT
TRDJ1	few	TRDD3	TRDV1	CALGDRRDDFPTGGRVTDKLIF	TGTGCTCTTGGGGACCGCAGAGATGACTTCCCGACTGGGGGTCGAGTCACCGATAAACTCATCTTT
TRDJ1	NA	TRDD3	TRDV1	CALGGSRGVLGDTDTDKLIF	TGTGCTCTTGGTGGGTCCAGGGGTGTTTTGGGGGATACGGACACCGATAAACTCATCTTT
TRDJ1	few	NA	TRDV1	CALGDARSYWGVWYTDKLIF	TGTGCTCTTGGGGACGCTAGGTCCTATTGGGGGGTTTGGTACACCGATAAACTCATCTTT
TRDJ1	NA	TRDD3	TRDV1	CALGAYVLRIWGIRRDTDKLIF	TGTGCTCTTGGGGCCTACGTTCTCAGGATCTGGGGGATACGGAGGGACACCGATAAACTCATCTTT
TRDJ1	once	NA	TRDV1	CALGEPFLPGINTDKLIF	TGTGCTCTTGGGGAACCCTTCCTCCCGGGGATAAACACCGATAAACTCATCTTT
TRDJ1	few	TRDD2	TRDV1	CALGESSHTSYVHPMGGGYKLIF	TGTGCTCTTGGGGAATCCTCCCATACTTCCTACGTCCACCCAATGGGCGGCGGATATAAACTCATCTTT
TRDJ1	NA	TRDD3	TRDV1	CALGEPPPFPLGDTSYTDKLIF	TGTGCTCTTGGGGAACCGCCCCCATTCCCACTGGGGGATACATCGTACACCGATAAACTCATCTTT
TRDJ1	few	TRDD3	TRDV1	CALGGMPRGIRGYTDKLIF	TGTGCTCTTGGGGGGATGCCTAGGGGGATACGAGGGTACACCGATAAACTCATCTTT
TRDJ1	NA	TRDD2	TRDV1	CALGERFPTVWGNTDKLIF	TGTGCTCTTGGGGAAAGGTTTCCTACCGTATGGGGTAACACCGATAAACTCATCTTT
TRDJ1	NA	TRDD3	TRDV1	CALGELVYILGGLKELIF	TGTGCTCTTGGGGAACTAGTATATATTCTGGGGGGCTTGAAAGAACTCATCTTT
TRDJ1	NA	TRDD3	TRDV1	CALGKGGTVLGVADKLIF	TGTGCTCTTGGGAAGGGGGGTACGGTACTGGGGGTCGCCGATAAGCTCATCTTT
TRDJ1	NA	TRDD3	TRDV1	CALGQLVPGVLGDTQLIF	TGTGCTCTTGGGCAACTGGTTCCCGGGGTACTGGGGGATACGCAACTCATCTTT
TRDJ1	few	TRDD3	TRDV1	CALGELAPPTGGYLGSTDKLIF	TGTGCTCTTGGGGAACTAGCTCCCCCAACTGGGGGATACTTAGGATCCACCGATAAACTCATCTTT
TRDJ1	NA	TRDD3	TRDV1	CALGERLSAGGYGPIRWDKLIF	TGTGCTCTTGGGGAACGGCTCTCGGCTGGGGGATACGGACCCATAAGATGGGATAAACTCATCTTT
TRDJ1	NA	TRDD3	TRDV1	CALARAADTGGPYTDKLIF	TGTGCTCTTGCGCGTGCCGCCGATACTGGGGGACCTTACACCGATAAACTCATCTTT
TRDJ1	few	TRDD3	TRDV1	CALGEQYWGTTDKLIF	TGTGCTCTTGGGGAACAATACTGGGGGACGACTGATAAACTCATCTTT
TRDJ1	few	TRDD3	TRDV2	CACECLGDCTDKLIF	TGTGCCTGTGAGTGCCTGGGGGATTGCACCGATAAACTCATCTTT
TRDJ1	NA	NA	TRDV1	CALGEPDPPLLNDKLIF	TGTGCTCTTGGGGAACCAGATCCCCCCTTGTTAAACGATAAACTCATCTTT
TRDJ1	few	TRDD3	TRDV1	CALGEQELRTGGTRRWDEPNYTDKLIF	TGTGCTCTTGGGGAACAAGAACTACGTACTGGGGGGACGCGCCGATGGGACGAACCTAATTACACCGATAAACTCATCTTT
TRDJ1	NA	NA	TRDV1	CALGVQLRPYTDKLIF	TGTGCTCTTGGGGTCCAATTAAGGCCTTACACCGATAAACTCATCTTT
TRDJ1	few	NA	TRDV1	CALGEDSGLRDWPDKLIF	TGTGCTCTTGGGGAAGATTCTGGGCTTCGGGACTGGCCCGATAAACTCATCTTT